This T cell receptor beta chain was documented in a study of blood T cell repertoires in COVID-19. Study overall: COVID-19 samples, acute and convalescent, were from the United States, Italy and Spain. Nucleic acid was either cDNA or gDNA, and it came from T cells, B-cell-depleted T cells, or PBMCs.

Authors' data handling: It was from reference gene primer amplification that nucleated cell counts were estimated. TCRdb's copy holds only in-frame clones and misses some; the assay was immunoSEQ multiplex PCR. That table furnishes V, J and clone size, whereas the DNA furnished D and trimming. The sample lists about 220,000 clones; approximately 83% were seen once. Germline CDR1 reads WNHNN; CDR2 reads SYGVQD (reference sequence). The V end lost 7 bases, the J end lost 2 bases, and 8 bases lay between the germline ends. The CDR3 spans 12 residues. Sequencing was performed on peripheral blood. This sequence was found in a young woman who had recovered from COVID-19. The V and J genes are TRBV10-1 and TRBJ1-1; D unclear. In DNA, the CDR3 is TGCGCCAGCAACAATGAAAACACTGAAGCTTTCTTT. Its translation is CASNNENTEAFF.